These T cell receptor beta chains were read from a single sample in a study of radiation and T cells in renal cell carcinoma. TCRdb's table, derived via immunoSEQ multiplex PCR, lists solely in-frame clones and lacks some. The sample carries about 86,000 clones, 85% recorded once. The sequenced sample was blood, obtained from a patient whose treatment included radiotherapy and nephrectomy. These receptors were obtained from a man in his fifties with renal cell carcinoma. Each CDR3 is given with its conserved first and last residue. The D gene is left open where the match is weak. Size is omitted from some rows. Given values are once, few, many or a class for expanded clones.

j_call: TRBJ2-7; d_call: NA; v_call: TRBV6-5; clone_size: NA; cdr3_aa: CASSYSGEQYF; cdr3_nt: TGTGCCAGCAGTTACTCAGGCGAGCAGTACTTC
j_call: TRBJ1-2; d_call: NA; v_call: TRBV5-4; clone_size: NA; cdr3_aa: CASSLQGNGYTF; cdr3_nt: TGTGCCAGCAGCTTGCAGGGAAACGGCTACACCTTC
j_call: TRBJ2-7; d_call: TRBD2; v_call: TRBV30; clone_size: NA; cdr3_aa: CAWSRLAGGGKQYF; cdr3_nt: TGTGCCTGGAGTCGACTAGCGGGAGGAGGGAAGCAGTACTTC
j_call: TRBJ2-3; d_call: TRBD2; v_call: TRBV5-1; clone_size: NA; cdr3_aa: CASSLPGGGTDTQYF; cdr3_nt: TGCGCCAGCAGTCTCCCGGGGGGAGGCACAGATACGCAGTATTTT
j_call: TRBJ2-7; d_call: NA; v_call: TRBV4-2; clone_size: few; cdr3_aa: CASSQGSGPYEQYF; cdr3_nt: TGTGCCAGCAGCCAAGGTTCGGGGCCCTACGAGCAGTACTTC
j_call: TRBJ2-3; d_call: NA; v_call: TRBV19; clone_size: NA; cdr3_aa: CASSPTGLATSTDTQYF; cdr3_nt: TGTGCCAGTAGCCCAACCGGGCTAGCGACTAGCACAGATACGCAGTATTTT
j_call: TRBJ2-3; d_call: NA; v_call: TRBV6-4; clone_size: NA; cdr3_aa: CASSPRPGTDTQYF; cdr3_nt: TGTGCCAGCTCGCCCAGGCCGGGCACAGATACGCAGTATTTT
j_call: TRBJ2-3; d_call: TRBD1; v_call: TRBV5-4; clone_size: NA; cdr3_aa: CASSLDEGADTQYF; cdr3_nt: TGTGCCAGCAGCTTGGACGAGGGGGCGGATACGCAGTATTTT
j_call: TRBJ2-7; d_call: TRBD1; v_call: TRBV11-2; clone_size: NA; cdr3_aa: CASSLVGTGAYEQYF; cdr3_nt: TGTGCCAGCAGCTTAGTGGGGACAGGGGCGTACGAGCAGTACTTC
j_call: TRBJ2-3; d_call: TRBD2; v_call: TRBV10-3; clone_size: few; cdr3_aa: CAISAGGRDTQYF; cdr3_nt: TGTGCCATCTCAGCGGGGGGTCGGGATACGCAGTATTTT
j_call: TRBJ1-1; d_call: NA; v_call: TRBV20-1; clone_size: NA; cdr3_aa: CSARTDEAFF; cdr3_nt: TGCAGTGCTAGGACAGATGAAGCTTTCTTT
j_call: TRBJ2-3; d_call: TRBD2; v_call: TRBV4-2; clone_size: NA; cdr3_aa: CASSLGLAGPNTDTQYF; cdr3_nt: TGTGCCAGCAGCCTCGGACTAGCGGGCCCTAACACAGATACGCAGTATTTT
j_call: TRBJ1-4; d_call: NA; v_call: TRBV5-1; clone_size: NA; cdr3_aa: CASSFPAGGSNEKLFF; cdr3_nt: TGCGCCAGCAGCTTCCCGGCCGGGGGCTCTAATGAAAAACTGTTTTTT
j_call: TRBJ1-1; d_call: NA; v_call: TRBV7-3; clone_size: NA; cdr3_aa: CASSPTTNTEAFF; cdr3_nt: TGTGCCAGCAGCCCGACAACGAACACTGAAGCTTTCTTT
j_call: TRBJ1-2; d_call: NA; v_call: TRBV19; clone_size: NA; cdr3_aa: CASSIITGTYGYTF; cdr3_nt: TGTGCCAGTAGTATAATCACAGGGACCTATGGCTACACCTTC
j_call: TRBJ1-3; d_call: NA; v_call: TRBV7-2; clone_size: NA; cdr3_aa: CASSLEGGRFSGNTIYF; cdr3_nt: TGTGCCAGCAGCTTAGAGGGGGGCAGGTTCTCTGGAAACACCATATATTTT
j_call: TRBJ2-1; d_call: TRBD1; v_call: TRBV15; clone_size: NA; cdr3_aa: CATRGTGSDEQFF; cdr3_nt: TGTGCCACCAGGGGGACAGGGAGCGATGAGCAGTTCTTC
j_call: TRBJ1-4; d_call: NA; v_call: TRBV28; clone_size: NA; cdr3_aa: CASSPRNSVKLFF; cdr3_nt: TGTGCCAGCAGCCCACGCAACTCGGTAAAACTGTTTTTT
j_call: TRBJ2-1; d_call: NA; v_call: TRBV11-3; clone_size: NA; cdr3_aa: CASSLAESGYNEQFF; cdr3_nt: TGTGCCAGCAGCCTTGCGGAATCGGGCTACAATGAGCAGTTCTTC
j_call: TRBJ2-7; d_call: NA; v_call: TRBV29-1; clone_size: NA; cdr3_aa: CSVAGSSYEQYF; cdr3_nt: TGCAGCGTTGCGGGGAGCTCCTACGAGCAGTACTTC
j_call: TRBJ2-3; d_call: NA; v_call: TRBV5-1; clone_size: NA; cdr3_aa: CASSLAGGDTQYF; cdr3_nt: TGCGCCAGCAGCTTGGCCGGAGGAGATACGCAGTATTTT
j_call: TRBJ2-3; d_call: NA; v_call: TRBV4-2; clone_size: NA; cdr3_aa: CASSQEGLRDTQYF; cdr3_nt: TGTGCCAGCAGCCAAGAAGGGCTAAGAGATACGCAGTATTTT
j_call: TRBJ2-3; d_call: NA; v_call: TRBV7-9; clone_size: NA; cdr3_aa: CASSPTRVGDTQYF; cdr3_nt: TGTGCCAGCAGCCCTACGCGAGTAGGAGATACGCAGTATTTT
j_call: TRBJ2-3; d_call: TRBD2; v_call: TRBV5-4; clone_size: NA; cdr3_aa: CASSSSGLAGRPTQYF; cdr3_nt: TGTGCCAGCAGCTCGAGTGGCCTAGCGGGGCGGCCAACGCAGTATTTT
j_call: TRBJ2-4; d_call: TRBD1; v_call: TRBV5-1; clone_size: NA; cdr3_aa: CASSLGQGYFAKNIQYF; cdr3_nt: TGCGCCAGCAGCTTGGGACAGGGGTATTTTGCCAAAAACATTCAGTACTTC
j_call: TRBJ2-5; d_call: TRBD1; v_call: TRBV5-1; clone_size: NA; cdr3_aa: CASSIKGQPETQYF; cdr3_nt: TGCGCCAGCAGCATTAAGGGACAGCCCGAGACCCAGTACTTC
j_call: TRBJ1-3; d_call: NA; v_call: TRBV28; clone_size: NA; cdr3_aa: CASSPRGRSGNTIYF; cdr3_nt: TGTGCCAGCAGCCCCAGGGGCCGCTCTGGAAACACCATATATTTT
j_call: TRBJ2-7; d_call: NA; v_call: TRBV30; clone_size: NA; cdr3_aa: CAWSPPGTRSYEQYF; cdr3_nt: TGTGCCTGGAGTCCACCCGGGACACGGTCCTACGAGCAGTACTTC
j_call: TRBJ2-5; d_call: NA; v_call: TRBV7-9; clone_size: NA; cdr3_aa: CASAEAGASQETQYF; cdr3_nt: TGTGCCAGCGCTGAGGCAGGGGCATCCCAAGAGACCCAGTACTTC
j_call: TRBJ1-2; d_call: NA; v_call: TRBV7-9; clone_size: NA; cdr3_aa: CASSSSRGFNYGYTF; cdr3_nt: TGTGCCAGCAGCTCCTCGAGGGGGTTTAACTATGGCTACACCTTC
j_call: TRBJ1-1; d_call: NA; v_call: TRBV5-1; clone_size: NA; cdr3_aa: CASSSTGQEAFF; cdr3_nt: TGCGCCAGCAGCTCCACGGGGCAGGAAGCTTTCTTT
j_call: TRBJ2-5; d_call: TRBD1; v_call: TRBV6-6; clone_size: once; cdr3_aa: CASGHRGREETQYF; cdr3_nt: TGTGCCAGCGGACACAGGGGGCGTGAGGAGACCCAGTACTTC
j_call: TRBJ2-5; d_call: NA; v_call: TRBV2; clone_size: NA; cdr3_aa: CASSEQLEETQYF; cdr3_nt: TGTGCCAGCAGTGAACAGTTAGAAGAGACCCAGTACTTC
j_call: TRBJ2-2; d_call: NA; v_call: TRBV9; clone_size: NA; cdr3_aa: CASTPEGAVTGELFF; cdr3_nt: TGTGCCAGCACCCCAGAGGGAGCAGTCACCGGGGAGCTGTTTTTT
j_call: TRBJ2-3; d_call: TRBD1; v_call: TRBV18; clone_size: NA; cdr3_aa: CASSRDRAGDTQYF; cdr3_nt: TGTGCCAGCTCTCGGGACAGGGCCGGAGATACGCAGTATTTT
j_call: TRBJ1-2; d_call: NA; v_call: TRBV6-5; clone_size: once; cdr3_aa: CASSYTEDGYTF; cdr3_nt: TGTGCCAGCAGTTACACGGAAGATGGCTACACCTTC
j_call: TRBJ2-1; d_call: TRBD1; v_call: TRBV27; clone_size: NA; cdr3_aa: CASRSTGASSYNEQFF; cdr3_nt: TGTGCCAGCAGATCAACAGGGGCTAGCTCCTACAATGAGCAGTTCTTC
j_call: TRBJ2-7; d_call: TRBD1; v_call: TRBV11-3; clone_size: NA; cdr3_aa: CASSPGQGRKQYF; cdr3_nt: TGTGCCAGCAGCCCCGGACAGGGGCGGAAGCAGTACTTC
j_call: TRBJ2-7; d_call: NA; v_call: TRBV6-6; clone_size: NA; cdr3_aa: CASSQIPLAEQYF; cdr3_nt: TGTGCCAGCAGTCAAATCCCCTTAGCGGAGCAGTACTTC
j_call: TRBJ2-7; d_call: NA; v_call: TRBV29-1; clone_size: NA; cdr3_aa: CSVEKWGIITYEQYF; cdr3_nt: TGCAGCGTTGAAAAATGGGGAATTATTACCTACGAGCAGTACTTC
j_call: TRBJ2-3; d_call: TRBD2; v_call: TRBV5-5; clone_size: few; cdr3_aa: CASSRPRTSGATDTQYF; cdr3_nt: TGTGCCAGCAGCCGACCGAGGACTAGCGGGGCGACAGATACGCAGTATTTT
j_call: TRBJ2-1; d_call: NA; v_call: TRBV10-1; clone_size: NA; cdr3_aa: CASSDSGPYNEQFF; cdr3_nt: TGCGCCAGCAGTGATTCCGGCCCCTACAATGAGCAGTTCTTC
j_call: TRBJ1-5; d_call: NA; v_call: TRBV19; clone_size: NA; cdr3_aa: CASSILEGQPQHF; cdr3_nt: TGTGCCAGTAGTATATTAGAAGGCCAGCCCCAGCATTTT
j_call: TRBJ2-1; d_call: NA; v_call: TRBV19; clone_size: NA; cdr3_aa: CASSIEGRSVHEQFF; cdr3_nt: TGTGCCAGTAGTATAGAAGGTCGGTCCGTACATGAGCAGTTCTTC
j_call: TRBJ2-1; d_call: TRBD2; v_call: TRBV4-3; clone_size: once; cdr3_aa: CASSRRGSAGALWDEQFF; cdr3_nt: TGCGCCAGCAGCCGACGGGGATCAGCGGGGGCCCTTTGGGATGAGCAGTTCTTC
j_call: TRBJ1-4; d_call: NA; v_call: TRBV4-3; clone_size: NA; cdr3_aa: CASSRVQVWDNENLFF; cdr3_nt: TGCGCCAGCAGCCGAGTACAGGTTTGGGATAATGAAAATCTGTTTTTT
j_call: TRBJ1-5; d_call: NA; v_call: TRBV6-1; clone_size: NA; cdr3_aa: CASSEQGNQPQHF; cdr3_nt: TGTGCCAGCAGTGAACAGGGGAATCAGCCCCAGCATTTT
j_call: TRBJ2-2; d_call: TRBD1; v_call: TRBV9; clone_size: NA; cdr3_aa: CASSPTSGQGAPGELFF; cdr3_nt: TGTGCCAGCAGCCCCACATCGGGACAGGGGGCGCCGGGGGAGCTGTTTTTT
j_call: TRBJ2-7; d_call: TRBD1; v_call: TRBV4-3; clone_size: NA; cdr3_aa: CASSQDRTGLPYEQYF; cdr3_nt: TGCGCCAGCAGCCAAGATAGGACAGGGTTACCCTACGAGCAGTACTTC
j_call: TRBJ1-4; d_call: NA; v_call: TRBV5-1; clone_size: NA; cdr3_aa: CASSLVGDTNEKLFF; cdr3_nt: TGCGCCAGCAGCTTGGTCGGGGACACTAATGAAAAACTGTTTTTT
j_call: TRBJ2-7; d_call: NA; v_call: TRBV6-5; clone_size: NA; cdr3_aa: CASSYSSQAAYEQYF; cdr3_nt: TGTGCCAGCAGTTACTCGAGCCAGGCCGCCTACGAGCAGTACTTC
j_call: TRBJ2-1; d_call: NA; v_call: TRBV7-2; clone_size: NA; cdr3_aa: CASSSLGSYNEQFF; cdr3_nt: TGTGCCAGCAGCTCCTTGGGTAGCTACAATGAGCAGTTCTTC
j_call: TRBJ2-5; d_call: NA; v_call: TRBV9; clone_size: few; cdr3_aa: CASSVGVAGQETQYF; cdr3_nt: TGTGCCAGCAGCGTAGGGGTAGCAGGGCAAGAGACCCAGTACTTC
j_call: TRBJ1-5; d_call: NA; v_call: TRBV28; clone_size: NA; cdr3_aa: CASSRGQLIQPQHF; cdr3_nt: TGTGCCAGCAGCCGAGGACAGCTAATTCAGCCCCAGCATTTT
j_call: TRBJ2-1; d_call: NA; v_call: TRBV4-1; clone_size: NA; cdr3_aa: CASSQVEGPGGEQFF; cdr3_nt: TGCGCCAGCAGCCAAGTGGAAGGCCCCGGGGGTGAGCAGTTCTTC